The 24 T cell receptor beta chains given below trace back to one sample, sequenced in a study of cytomegalovirus exposure and HLA in healthy donors. Both 60 Vbeta primers and 13 Jbeta primers went into the PCR. Using immunoSEQ multiplex PCR, the repertoire was profiled, and TCRdb retains in-frame clones only, with some absent. The table lists roughly 84,000 clones, 70% to 80% of them singletons. Input material: PBMCs. The receptors come from a human donor in good health.

This clone was observed a handful of times. The chain is built from TRBV5-6 and TRBJ1-6; D unclear. Germline loops: CDR1 SGHDT, CDR2 YYEEEE. The CDR3 consists of 16 residues. Trimming shortened V by 1 base and J by 6 bases, and 14 bases separated the two germline ends. CDR3 protein: CASSLPSGVSNSPLHF. The CDR3 DNA reads TGTGCCAGCAGCTTGCCATCGGGTGTAAGTAATTCACCCCTCCACTTT.

The CDR3: CASSVASSSYNEQFF. The CDR3 nucleotides are TGTGCCAGCAGCGTAGCTTCGAGCTCCTACAATGAGCAGTTCTTC. The chain uses TRBV9 and TRBJ2-1; no clear D. The CDR3 contains 15 residues. V was trimmed by 0 bases and J by 0 bases, leaving 7 bases between them. Per the germline V gene, CDR1 is SGDLS and CDR2 is YYNGEE.

This chain connects TRBV2 to TRBJ2-3; D remains ambiguous. V was shortened by 6 bases and J by 0 bases, with 25 bases between the two germline ends. The germline V gene has CDR1 SNHLY and CDR2 FYNNEI. This CDR3 has 19 amino acids. The CDR3: CASSLPNIYFSASTDTQYF. The DNA of the CDR3 is TGTGCCAGCAGCTTACCGAACATCTACTTCAGCGCTAGCACAGATACGCAGTATTTT.

The chain combines TRBV30 with TRBJ1-4; 7 positions agree with TRBD1. The germline gives CDR1 GTSNPN, CDR2 SVGIG (reference sequence). Germline trimming cut 4 bases from V and 2 bases from J; bases unmatched to any gene: 1. The CDR3 has 13 residues. This CDR3 is CAWNRGTNEKLFF. As DNA, the CDR3 is TGTGCCTGGAACAGGGGTACTAATGAAAAACTGTTTTTT.

The J gene is TRBJ2-5, the V gene TRBV2, with a possible D match to TRBD2 (7 bases). Trimming pared 7 bases from V and 3 bases from J, leaving 9 bases between. The CDR3 consists of 12 residues. Per the germline V gene, CDR1 is SNHLY and CDR2 is FYNNEI. DNA of the CDR3: TGTGCCAGCAAGGGGGGGGAAGAGACCCAGTACTTC. Its protein product is CASKGGEETQYF.

This clone appeared a single time. This chain uses TRBV4-3 with TRBJ2-3, with 10 bases matching TRBD2. Germline V lookup: CDR1 LGHNA, CDR2 YSLEER. There are 16 residues in the CDR3. V dropped 0 bases and J dropped 1; count of bases not matched to a gene: 1. The CDR3 DNA is TGCGCCAGCAGCCAAGAGAGCGGGGGGGGCACAGATACGCAGTATTTT. Amino acid sequence: CASSQESGGGTDTQYF.

The chain joins TRBV4-1 to TRBJ2-7, with 10 positions matching TRBD2. There are 15 residues in the CDR3. Germline loops: CDR1 MGHRA, CDR2 YSYEKL. V lost 0 bases to trimming and J lost 7 bases; unmatched junction nucleotides: 6. CDR3 protein: CASSQDSSGGEEQYF. For the CDR3, the DNA is TGCGCCAGCAGCCAAGATTCTAGCGGGGGTGAAGAGCAGTACTTC.

This sequence joins TRBV7-2 and TRBJ1-3, with 9 bases fitting TRBD1. The CDR3 sequence is 16 residues long. Per germline, CDR1 SGHTA and CDR2 FQGNSA. Trimming took 1 base from V and 2 from J; bases not matched to a gene: 3. This chain's CDR3 is CASSLVTGGPGNTIYF. Written as DNA, the CDR3 is TGTGCCAGCAGCTTAGTGACAGGGGGTCCTGGAAACACCATATATTTT.

This rearrangement joins TRBV15 to TRBJ2-3; 8 bases line up with TRBD2. This CDR3 is 16 amino acids long. Germline V gives CDR1 LNHNV, CDR2 YYDKDF (reference sequence). After removal of 0 bases from V and 3 bases from J, the junction contained 5 bases not matched to a gene. In DNA form, the CDR3 reads TGTGCCACCAGCAGAGATCAACTAGCGGAAACAGATACGCAGTATTTT. Residues: CATSRDQLAETDTQYF.

A few counts support this clone. The chain recombines TRBV5-1 with TRBJ1-1; D ambiguous. The germline gives CDR1 SGHRS, CDR2 YFSETQ. With 0 bases removed from V and 3 bases from J, the gap between germline ends came to 12 bases. CDR3 size: 15 residues. The CDR3 sequence: CASSLVVGSDTEAFF. The CDR3 nucleotides are TGCGCCAGCAGCTTGGTGGTAGGGAGTGACACTGAAGCTTTCTTT.

The table lists this clone with many counts. The chain combines TRBV4-3 with TRBJ1-5; D remains ambiguous. This CDR3 region has 13 residues. The germline V gene encodes CDR1 LGHNA and CDR2 YSLEER. Trimming stripped 3 bases from V and 3 bases from J, with 6 bases between. This chain's CDR3 is CASSQNINQPQHF. The CDR3, as DNA: TGCGCCAGCAGCCAGAACATCAATCAGCCCCAGCATTTT.

Worth noting for this clone: Germline is not matched at one junction end, which may reflect a read error. The chain joins TRBV10-3 to TRBJ2-5, with 10 bases matching TRBD1. The germline CDR1 and CDR2 sequences are ENHRY and SYGVKD. CDR3 length: 13 residues. The CDR3 region has the DNA TGTACCATGAGGACAGGGGGACAAGAGACCCAGTACTTC. This encodes CTMRTGGQETQYF.

The chain recombines TRBV11-2 with TRBJ2-3; weak D call: TRBD1 (6 bases). Germline V gene sequence: CDR1 SGHAT, CDR2 FQNNGV. The CDR3 consists of 15 residues. V lost 5 bases, J lost 3 bases, and 15 bases lay in between. In DNA form, the CDR3 reads TGTGCCAGCAGCATCAGGGGTTTCGTTACAGATACGCAGTATTTT. It is translated as CASSIRGFVTDTQYF.

The chain is built from TRBV13 and TRBJ2-3; D uncertain. Germline assignment: CDR1 PRHDT and CDR2 FYEKMQ (reference sequence). Trimming left V 6 bases short and J 6 bases short, with 19 bases between. The CDR3 has 15 residues. CDR3 amino acids: CASSSDYYSRDTQYF. In nucleotides, the CDR3 is TGTGCCAGCAGTTCCGATTACTACTCCCGGGATACGCAGTATTTT.

CDR3 bases: TGTGCCACCAGCAGAGATAACCAGGCCCTGCAGGGGGGCTCACCCCTCCACTTT. Its translation: CATSRDNQALQGGSPLHF. The rearrangement joins TRBV15 to TRBJ1-6, with TRBD1 matching over 7 bases. J lost 10 bases, V lost 0 bases, and 15 bases had no gene match. Germline assignment: CDR1 LNHNV and CDR2 YYDKDF (reference sequence). CDR3 length: 18 amino acids.

This chain's CDR3 is CASSDAGQGAGELFF. Written as DNA, the CDR3 is TGTGCCAGCAGCGATGCGGGACAGGGGGCCGGGGAGCTGTTTTTT. This chain uses TRBV13 with TRBJ2-2; TRBD1 aligns across 11 bases. Trimming removed 5 bases from V and 6 bases from J; junction bases left unmatched: 5. This CDR3 has 15 amino acids. From germline, CDR1 is PRHDT and CDR2 FYEKMQ (reference sequence).

This clone has just one count. This rearrangement joins TRBV19 to TRBJ1-1; 8 bases agree with TRBD1. With V trimmed by 1 base and J by 5 bases, 6 bases remained unmatched. The CDR3 has 15 amino acids. Per germline, CDR1 LNHDA and CDR2 SQIVND (reference sequence). CDR3 bases: TGTGCCAGTAGTATAGGGGGCAGGGGGCGAACTGAAGCTTTCTTT. It yields the protein CASSIGGRGRTEAFF.

CDR3 coding DNA: TGTGCCAGCAGCCCCACCGGCGGGGGGTTCACAGATACGCAGTATTTT. Its translation: CASSPTGGGFTDTQYF. V gene TRBV28 combines with J gene TRBJ2-3; 8 nucleotides line up with TRBD2. Unmatched junction bases numbered 10, after V lost 6 bases and J lost 2 bases. This CDR3 spans 16 amino acids. The V gene's germline CDR1 is MDHEN and CDR2 SYDVKM.

DNA for the CDR3: TGTGCCAGCAGTGACCACAGAAAGAATGAAAAACTGTTTTTT. Translation: CASSDHRKNEKLFF. The chain recombines TRBV2 with TRBJ1-4; D is uncertain. V shed 3 bases and J shed 5 bases, with 10 bases lying between them. The CDR3 consists of 14 residues. Germline CDR1 SNHLY, CDR2 FYNNEI.

V is TRBV7-9 and J is TRBJ2-1; TRBD2 agrees at 11 bases. After removal of 5 bases from V and 0 bases from J, the junction contained 3 bases not matched to a gene. This CDR3 comprises 16 residues. The germline CDR1 and CDR2 sequences are SEHNR and FQNEAQ (reference sequence). This CDR3 is CASSPLAGGSYNEQFF. For the CDR3, the DNA is TGTGCCAGCAGCCCTCTAGCGGGGGGCTCCTACAATGAGCAGTTCTTC.

The rearrangement links TRBV6-5 to TRBJ1-2; no reliable D call. This CDR3 region has 12 residues. Per the germline V gene, CDR1 is MNHEY and CDR2 is SVGAGI. Trimming took off 6 bases at V and 4 bases at J, with 9 bases between the two ends. CDR3 amino acids: CASRDTSYGYTF. CDR3 DNA: TGTGCCAGCAGAGACACCTCCTATGGCTACACCTTC.

The V and J genes are TRBV4-3 and TRBJ2-2; D not certain. The CDR3 is 14 residues long. Trimming took off 0 bases at V and 7 bases at J, with 9 bases between the two ends. CDR1 and CDR2 (germline): LGHNA, YSLEER. CDR3 sequence reads: CASSQDRSFGELFF. In DNA form, the CDR3 reads TGCGCCAGCAGCCAAGATCGGAGCTTCGGGGAGCTGTTTTTT.

In this sample, this clone turned up once. The rearrangement joins TRBV29-1 to TRBJ1-3; D unresolved. Between the trimmed V and J ends, which lost 3 bases and 0 bases, there was a span of 9 bases. The CDR3 is 14 residues long. CDR1 is SQVTM, CDR2 ANQGSEA, per germline. This CDR3 reads CSVDDRGSGNTIYF. In DNA form, the CDR3 reads TGCAGCGTTGATGACCGAGGCTCTGGAAACACCATATATTTT. Full variable domain (outside the CDR3, taken from reference TRBV29-1 and TRBJ1-3): SAVISQKPSRDICQRGTSLTIQCQVDSQVTMMFWYRQQPGQSLTLIATANQGSEATYESGFVIDKFPISRPNLTFSTLTVSNMSPEDSSIYLCSVDDRGSGNTIYFGEGSWLTVV.

The chain is built from TRBV30 and TRBJ2-7; 10 nucleotides line up with TRBD1. This CDR3 is 12 amino acids long. V lost 5 bases and J lost 2; bases outside the gene matches: 0. Germline loops: CDR1 GTSNPN, CDR2 SVGIG (reference sequence). The CDR3 DNA reads TGTGCCTGGGGACAGGGGGCCTACGAGCAGTACTTC. Translated, it gives CAWGQGAYEQYF.